Below are 11 T cell receptor beta chains sequenced from a single sample in a study of PD-L1 blockade in urothelial cancer. Time point reported: pretreatment peripheral blood. TCRdb's copy holds only in-frame clones and misses some; the assay was immunoSEQ multiplex PCR. The table records about 49,000 clones, less than 85% of them present only once. Sequencing used PBMCs, obtained around atezolizumab (anti-PD-L1) treatment. Source of these receptors: a man between 65 and 80 years old with urothelial cancer.

This clone was observed a handful of times. The V call is TRBV19, the J call TRBJ1-5; TRBD1 agrees at 9 bases. This CDR3 comprises 16 residues. Germline assignment: CDR1 LNHDA and CDR2 SQIVND (reference sequence). V shed 4 bases, J shed 8 bases, and the junction held 12 bases outside the gene matches. The CDR3 loop is CASSTLRTGVGEPQHF. In DNA, the CDR3 is TGTGCCAGTAGTACCCTTAGGACAGGGGTTGGGGAGCCCCAGCATTTT.

The chain combines TRBV19 with TRBJ2-1; 10 nucleotides agree with TRBD2. Looked up from germline, CDR1 is LNHDA and CDR2 is SQIVND (reference sequence). The CDR3 consists of 13 residues. The V segment lost 8 bases and the J segment 5 bases; nucleotides outside the gene matches: 3. The DNA of the CDR3 is TGTGCCAGTGGGACTAGCGCTAACAATGAGCAGTTCTTC. Its protein is CASGTSANNEQFF.

The rearrangement uses TRBV4-1 and TRBJ2-3; TRBD2 matches at 15 bases. Per the germline V gene, CDR1 is MGHRA and CDR2 is YSYEKL. V trimming: 0 bases; J trimming: 2 bases; junction bases outside the gene matches: 9. The CDR3 is 20 amino acids. This CDR3 reads CASSQDPRTSGRADTDTQYF. DNA for the CDR3: TGCGCCAGCAGCCAAGATCCCCGGACTAGCGGGAGGGCCGACACAGATACGCAGTATTTT.

The chain joins TRBV21-1 to TRBJ1-5; the listed D gene, TRBD1, was not tested against the DNA. TRBV21-1 is described as a pseudogene. The CDR3 runs 12 residues. The CDR3 region is CATNRGVQPQHF. CDR3 nucleotides: TGTGCCACAAACAGGGGAGTGCAGCCCCAGCATTTT.

The CDR3 DNA is TGTGCCAGCAACAGCCAAGAGACCCAGTACTTC. It yields the protein CASNSQETQYF. The chain couples TRBV28 to TRBJ2-5; D call uncertain. Deletions cut 7 bases from V and 1 base from J, with 4 bases between. The germline gives CDR1 MDHEN, CDR2 SYDVKM. This CDR3 region has 11 residues.

V usage is TRBV6-5 and J usage is TRBJ1-2, with 11 nucleotides matching TRBD1. The CDR3 consists of 15 residues. The germline gives CDR1 MNHEY, CDR2 SVGAGI. V lost 0 bases and J lost 3; bases outside the gene matches: 0. Here the CDR3 reads CASSYSGQGDYGYTF. The CDR3 DNA reads as TGTGCCAGCAGTTACTCGGGACAGGGGGACTATGGCTACACCTTC.

The chain employs TRBV28 and TRBJ2-5; possibly TRBD1 for D (5 bases). The CDR3 spans 14 residues. Per germline, CDR1 MDHEN and CDR2 SYDVKM. V was cut by 3 bases and J by 1 base, with 9 bases left in between. CDR3 sequence reads: CASSFRQSQETQYF. CDR3 DNA: TGTGCCAGCAGTTTCAGACAGTCCCAAGAGACCCAGTACTTC.

The rearrangement uses TRBV9 and TRBJ2-7, with TRBD2 matching 9 bases. Losses at the gene ends were 3 bases for V and 0 bases for J; bases not matched to a gene: 4. Germline loops: CDR1 SGDLS, CDR2 YYNGEE. CDR3 length: 15 residues. CDR3 region: CASSGGGGSSYEQYF. The CDR3 DNA reads TGTGCCAGCAGCGGCGGGGGGGGGAGCTCCTACGAGCAGTACTTC.

This chain uses TRBV6-4 with TRBJ1-4; 8 bases are a match to TRBD1. V shed 7 bases, J shed 7 bases, and the junction held 5 bases outside the gene matches. Germline V lookup: CDR1 MRHNA, CDR2 SNTAGT. CDR3 length: 13 amino acids. CDR3 coding DNA: TGTGCCAGCACCCAGGGGGCGGTTGAAAAACTGTTTTTT. Translated, it gives CASTQGAVEKLFF.

This chain uses TRBV29-1 with TRBJ1-2; D unclear. The CDR3 has 15 residues. Trimming shortened V by 3 bases and J by 0 bases, and 14 bases separated the two germline ends. The V gene's germline CDR1 is SQVTM and CDR2 ANQGSEA. Here the CDR3 reads CSVDRISVSNYGYTF. The CDR3 DNA reads TGCAGCGTTGACCGAATCAGTGTTTCTAACTATGGCTACACCTTC.

The chain is built from TRBV7-7 and TRBJ2-2, with 8 bases fitting TRBD1. Germline CDR1 SSHAT, CDR2 FNYEAQ (reference sequence). The CDR3 is 13 amino acids. The trim removed 11 bases at V and 0 bases at J, leaving 2 bases unmatched. The CDR3 spells CAAGGTNTGELFF. CDR3 bases: TGTGCCGCAGGGGGCACGAACACCGGGGAGCTGTTTTTT. The full variable domain, its missing parts supplied by reference TRBV7-7 and TRBJ2-2, is GAGVSQSPRYKVTKRGQDVTLRCDPISSHATLYWYQQALGQGPEFLTYFNYEAQPDKSGLPSDRFSAERPEGSISTLTIQRTEQRDSAMYRCAAGGTNTGELFFGEGSRLTVL.